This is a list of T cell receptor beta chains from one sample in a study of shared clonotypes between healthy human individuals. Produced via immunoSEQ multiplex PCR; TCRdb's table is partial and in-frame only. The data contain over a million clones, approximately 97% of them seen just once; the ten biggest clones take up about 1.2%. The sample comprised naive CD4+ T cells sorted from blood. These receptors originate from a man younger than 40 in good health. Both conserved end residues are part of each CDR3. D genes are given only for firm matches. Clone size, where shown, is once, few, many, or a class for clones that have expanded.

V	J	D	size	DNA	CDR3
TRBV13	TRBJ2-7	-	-	TGTGCCAGCAGCTTGACCACCTACGAGCAGTACTTC	CASSLTTYEQYF
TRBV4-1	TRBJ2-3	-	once	TGCGCCAGCAGCCAACCGGACACAGATACGCAGTATTTT	CASSQPDTDTQYF
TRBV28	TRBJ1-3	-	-	TGTGCCAGCAGACACGGGACGTCCTCTGGAAACACCATATATTTT	CASRHGTSSGNTIYF
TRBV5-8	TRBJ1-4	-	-	TGTGCCAGCAGCCAGATGTTAGCCAGGGCCGAAAAACTGTTTTTT	CASSQMLARAEKLFF
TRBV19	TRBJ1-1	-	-	TGTGCCAGTAGTGGGGGATTGAGCACTGAAGCTTTCTTT	CASSGGLSTEAFF
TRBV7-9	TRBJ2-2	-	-	TGTGCCAGCAGAGGGGGGGAGTACACCGGGGAGCTGTTTTTT	CASRGGEYTGELFF
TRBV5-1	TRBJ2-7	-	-	TGCGCCAGCAGCTTGAACAGCCGGCAGTACTTC	CASSLNSRQYF
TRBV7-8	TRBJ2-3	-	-	TGTGCCAGCAGCTGGGGAAGGCCCGATACGCAGTATTTT	CASSWGRPDTQYF
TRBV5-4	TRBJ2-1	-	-	TGTGCCAGCAGCTTGGGCAACAATGAGCAGTTCTTC	CASSLGNNEQFF
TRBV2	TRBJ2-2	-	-	TGTGCCAGCACCCAAAACCGGGGATACACCGGGGAGCTGTTTTTT	CASTQNRGYTGELFF
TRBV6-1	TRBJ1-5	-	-	TGTGCCAGCAACCCGAGGCAGGGAAACAATCAGCCCCAGCATTTT	CASNPRQGNNQPQHF
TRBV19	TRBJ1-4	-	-	TGTGCCAGTAGTATTTCAACAGTCGGGCAAACTAATGAAAAACTGTTTTTT	CASSISTVGQTNEKLFF
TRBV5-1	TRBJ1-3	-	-	TGCGCCAGCAGCTTGGGCCAGTCACGGCTCTCTGGAAACACCATATATTTT	CASSLGQSRLSGNTIYF
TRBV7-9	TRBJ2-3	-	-	TGTGCCAGCAGCTTAGGTATCCCACCGTCACCTTCGACAGATACGCAGTATTTT	CASSLGIPPSPSTDTQYF
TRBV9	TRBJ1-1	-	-	TGTGCCAGCAGCGTAGTCCCATTGAACACTGAAGCTTTCTTT	CASSVVPLNTEAFF
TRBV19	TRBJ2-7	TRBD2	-	TGTGCCAGTAGTAATTTGGTGGGAGCGGGAGTCAACGAGCAGTACTTC	CASSNLVGAGVNEQYF
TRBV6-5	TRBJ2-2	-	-	TGTGCCAGCAGGAAAGGAGGGGCCGGGGAGCTGTTTTTT	CASRKGGAGELFF
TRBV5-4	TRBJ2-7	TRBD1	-	TGTGCCAGCAGGTCGGGACAGACCTACGAGCAGTACTTC	CASRSGQTYEQYF
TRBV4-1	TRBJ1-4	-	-	TGCGCCAGCAGCCAAAGACCCGAACCGGGTCTCAAAGATGAAAAACTGTTTTTT	CASSQRPEPGLKDEKLFF
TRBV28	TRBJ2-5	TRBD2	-	TGTGCCAGCAGGGCCCGCAGGAGAAGGGGGCTAGCGGGAGTTGCAGACCAAGAGACCCAGTACTTC	CASRARRRRGLAGVADQETQYF
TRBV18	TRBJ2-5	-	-	TGTGCCAGCTCACCAAGCGACCGGAACCACCAAGAGACCCAGTACTTC	CASSPSDRNHQETQYF
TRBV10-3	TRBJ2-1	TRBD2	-	TGTGCCATCAGTGTAACTAGCGCTGCATCCTCCTACAATGAGCAGTTCTTC	CAISVTSAASSYNEQFF
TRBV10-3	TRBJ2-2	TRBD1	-	TGTGCCATCAGCGGCGGGACAGGGCTTCTCGGGGAGCTGTTTTTT	CAISGGTGLLGELFF
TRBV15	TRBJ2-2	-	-	TGTGCCACCAGCAGGAGAGGGTTCGCGAACACCGGGGAGCTGTTTTTT	CATSRRGFANTGELFF
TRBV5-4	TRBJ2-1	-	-	TGTGCCAGCAGCCCTGCTAGAGGAGAGCAGTTCTTC	CASSPARGEQFF
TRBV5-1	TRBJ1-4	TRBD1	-	TGCGCCAGCAGCCGAGGACAGGAGACTAATGAAAAACTGTTTTTT	CASSRGQETNEKLFF
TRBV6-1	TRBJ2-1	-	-	TGTGCCAGCAGTCTCCGGAGGGGTGAGCAGTTCTTC	CASSLRRGEQFF
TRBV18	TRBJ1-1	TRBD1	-	TGTGCCAGCTCACCAGGACAGGGCGATGAAGCTTTCTTT	CASSPGQGDEAFF
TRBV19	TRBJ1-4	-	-	TGTGCCAGTAAGGCCCTACCCCGGGCAACGAGCTGGGGTGAAAAACTGTTTTTT	CASKALPRATSWGEKLFF
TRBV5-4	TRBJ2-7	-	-	TGTGCCAGCAGCTTGTCGGGCAATAGCCCCTACGAGCAGTACTTC	CASSLSGNSPYEQYF
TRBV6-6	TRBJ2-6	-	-	TGTGCCAGCAGTTACCTCACCTCTGGGGCCAACGTCCTGACTTTC	CASSYLTSGANVLTF
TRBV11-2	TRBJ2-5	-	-	TGTGCCAGCAGCCTCAGGGCAGCAGCGCAAAACGGGGGCCAAGAGACCCAGTACTTC	CASSLRAAAQNGGQETQYF
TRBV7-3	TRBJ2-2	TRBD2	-	TGTGCCAGCAGCTTAAGGGCTAGCGGGAGAATTGGGTCCGGGGAGCTGTTTTTT	CASSLRASGRIGSGELFF
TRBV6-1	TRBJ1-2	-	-	TGTGCCAGCAGTGAACAGGCCTATGGCTACACCTTC	CASSEQAYGYTF
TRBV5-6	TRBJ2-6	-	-	TGTGCCAGCAGCTTTGGTGCCGGGGCCAACGTCCTGACTTTC	CASSFGAGANVLTF
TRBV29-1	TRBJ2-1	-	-	TGCAGCGGCGGACAGAGGCTAGCGGTCGACAATGAGCAGTTCTTC	CSGGQRLAVDNEQFF
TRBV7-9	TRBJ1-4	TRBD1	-	TGTGCCAGCAGCTCTGACAGGGTGGTTAATGAAAAACTGTTTTTT	CASSSDRVVNEKLFF
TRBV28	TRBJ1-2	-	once	TGTGCCAGCAGTCCCCCACCGGATAACTATGGCTACACCTTC	CASSPPPDNYGYTF
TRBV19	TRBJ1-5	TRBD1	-	TGTGCCAGTAGTAGACGATCCCCCGGGACAGCCTTGCGCAATCAGCCCCAGCATTTT	CASSRRSPGTALRNQPQHF
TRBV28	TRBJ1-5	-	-	TGTGCCAGCAGTTTAGACGGGCTTCGGCCCCAGCATTTT	CASSLDGLRPQHF
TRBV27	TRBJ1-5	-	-	TGTGCCAGCAGTTTCCGGTCGAGAGGTCAGCCCCAGCATTTT	CASSFRSRGQPQHF
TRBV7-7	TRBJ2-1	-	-	TGTGCTAGCAGCCCGCCCAAGTGGGGGGACAATGAGCAGTTCTTC	CASSPPKWGDNEQFF
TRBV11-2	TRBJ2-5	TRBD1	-	TGTGCCAGCAGAGTGGACAGGTCTGAGACCCAGTACTTC	CASRVDRSETQYF
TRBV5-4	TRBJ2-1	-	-	TGTGCCAGCAGCTTTCATCGTCTGGATGAGCAGTTCTTC	CASSFHRLDEQFF
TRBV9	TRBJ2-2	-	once	TGTGCCAGCAGCGTCCGTGTCACCGGGGAGCTGTTTTTT	CASSVRVTGELFF
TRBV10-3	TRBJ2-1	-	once	TGTGCCAGTCATCACTCGGACAATGAGCAGTTCTTC	CASHHSDNEQFF